One sample yielded the 5 T cell receptor beta chains listed below, sequenced in a study of T cell responses to AZD1222 COVID-19 vaccine. Repertoires were generated with immunoSEQ multiplex PCR, while TCRdb's copy carries only in-frame clones and drops some. The sample contains around 100,000 clones, about 83% of which appear only once. Sequences were derived from peripheral blood, sampled on day 0 of AZD1222 vaccination. These receptor sequences come from an adult in good health.

The chain uses TRBV15 and TRBJ2-1; D is ambiguous. This CDR3 has 12 residues. The V gene's germline CDR1 is LNHNV and CDR2 YYDKDF (reference sequence). Deletions cut 1 base from V and 7 bases from J, with 5 bases between. CDR3 coding DNA: TGTGCCACCAGCAGAGTAAGTAATGAGCAGTTCTTC. Amino acids: CATSRVSNEQFF. Combining the CDR3 with reference TRBV15 and TRBJ2-1 gives the whole variable domain DAMVIQNPRYQVTQFGKPVTLSCSQTLNHNVMYWYQQKSSQAPKLLFHYYDKDFNNEADTPDNFQSRRPNTSFCFLDIRSPGLGDTAMYLCATSRVSNEQFFGPGTRLTVL.

The V call is TRBV6-6, the J call TRBJ2-7; unclear D gene. The CDR3 is 14 amino acids. V lost 6 bases and J lost 5, with 17 bases in between. The germline V gene has CDR1 MNHNY and CDR2 SVGAGI (reference sequence). CDR3 DNA sequence: TGTGCCAGCAGGTCCGGGCCCTCAGACCACGAGCAGTACTTC. This sequence encodes CASRSGPSDHEQYF.

This chain connects TRBV27 to TRBJ1-1; no definite D call. This CDR3 spans 12 amino acids. The germline V gene encodes CDR1 MNHEY and CDR2 SMNVEV (reference sequence). V lost 3 bases to trimming and J lost 8 bases, with 10 bases between them. CDR3 in DNA: TGTGCCAGCAGTTTTCCGACGGGCGAAGCTTTCTTT. Translation gives CASSFPTGEAFF.

This clone is a singleton in its sample. The chain carries TRBV7-9 and TRBJ1-4, with a possible D match to TRBD1 (5 bases). Deletions cut 1 base from V and 0 bases from J, with 9 bases between. Germline V gene sequence: CDR1 SEHNR, CDR2 FQNEAQ (reference sequence). The CDR3 has 16 amino acids. The CDR3 protein is CASSLGQTATNEKLFF. The CDR3 nucleotides read TGTGCCAGCAGCTTAGGACAGACTGCAACTAATGAAAAACTGTTTTTT.

The V call is TRBV27, the J call TRBJ2-3; D is unclear. The CDR3 extends over 16 amino acids. CDR1 is MNHEY and CDR2 is SMNVEV in the germline V gene (reference sequence). V was trimmed by 7 bases and J by 2 bases, leaving 19 bases between them. This CDR3 reads CASMSERLWDTDTQYF. CDR3 nucleotides: TGTGCCAGCATGTCGGAGCGACTTTGGGACACAGATACGCAGTATTTT.